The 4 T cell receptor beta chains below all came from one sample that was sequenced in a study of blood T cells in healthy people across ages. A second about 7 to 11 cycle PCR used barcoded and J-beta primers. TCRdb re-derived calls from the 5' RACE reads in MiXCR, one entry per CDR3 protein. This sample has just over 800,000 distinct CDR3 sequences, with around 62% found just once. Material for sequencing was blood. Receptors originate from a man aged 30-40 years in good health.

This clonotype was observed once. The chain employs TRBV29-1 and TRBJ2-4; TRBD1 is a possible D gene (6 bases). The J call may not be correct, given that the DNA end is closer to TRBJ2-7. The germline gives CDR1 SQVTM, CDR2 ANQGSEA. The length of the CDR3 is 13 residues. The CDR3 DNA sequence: TGCAGCGTTGGGACAGTGGGGATCAACGAGCAGTACTTC. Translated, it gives CSVGTVGINEQYF.

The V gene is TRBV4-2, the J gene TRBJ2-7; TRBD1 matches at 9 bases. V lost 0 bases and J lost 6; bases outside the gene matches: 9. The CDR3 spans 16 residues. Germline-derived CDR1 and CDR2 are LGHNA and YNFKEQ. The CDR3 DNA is TGTGCCAGCAGCCAAGATGAAGGACAGGGGTCGGGCGAGCAGTACTTC. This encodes CASSQDEGQGSGEQYF.

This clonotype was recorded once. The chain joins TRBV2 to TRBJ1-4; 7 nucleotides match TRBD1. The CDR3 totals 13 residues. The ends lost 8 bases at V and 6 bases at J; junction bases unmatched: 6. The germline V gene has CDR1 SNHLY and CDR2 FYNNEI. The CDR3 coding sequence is TGTGCCAGCGTGGGCACAGGGGATGAAAAACTGTTTTTT. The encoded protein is CASVGTGDEKLFF.

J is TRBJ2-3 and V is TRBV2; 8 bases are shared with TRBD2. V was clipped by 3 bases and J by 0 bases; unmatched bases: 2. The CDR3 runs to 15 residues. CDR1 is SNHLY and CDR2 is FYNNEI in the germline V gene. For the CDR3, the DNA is TGTGCCAGCAGTGATAGCGGGATTAGCACAGATACGCAGTATTTT. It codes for CASSDSGISTDTQYF.